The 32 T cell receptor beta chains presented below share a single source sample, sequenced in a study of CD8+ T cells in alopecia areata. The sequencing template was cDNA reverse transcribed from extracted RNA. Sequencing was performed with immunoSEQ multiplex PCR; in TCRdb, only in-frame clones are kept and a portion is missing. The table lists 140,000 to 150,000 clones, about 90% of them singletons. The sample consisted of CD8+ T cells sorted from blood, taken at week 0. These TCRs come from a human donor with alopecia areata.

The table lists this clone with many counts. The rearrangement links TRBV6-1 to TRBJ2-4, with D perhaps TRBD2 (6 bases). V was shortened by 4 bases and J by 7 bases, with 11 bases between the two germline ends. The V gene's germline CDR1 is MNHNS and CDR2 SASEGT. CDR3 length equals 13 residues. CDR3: CASSGGELNIQYF. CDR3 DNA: TGTGCCAGCAGTGGGGGGGAACTTAACATTCAGTACTTC.

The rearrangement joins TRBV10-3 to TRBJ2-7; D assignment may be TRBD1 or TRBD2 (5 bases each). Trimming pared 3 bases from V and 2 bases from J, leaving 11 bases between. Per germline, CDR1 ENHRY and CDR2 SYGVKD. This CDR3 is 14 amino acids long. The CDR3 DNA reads TGTGCCATCAGTGACGGGGCGTTTCCCTACGAGCAGTACTTC. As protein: CAISDGAFPYEQYF.

The chain's CDR3 is CASSYRTSGGGYNEQFF. The CDR3 DNA sequence: TGTGCCAGCAGCTATAGGACTAGCGGGGGAGGCTACAATGAGCAGTTCTTC. The V and J genes are TRBV9 and TRBJ2-1, with 13 bases fitting TRBD2. This CDR3 contains 17 residues. Germline lookup yields CDR1 SGDLS and CDR2 YYNGEE. The J segment lost 3 bases and the V segment lost 4 bases, leaving 7 bases of the junction unmatched. The whole variable domain, remainder taken from reference TRBV9 and TRBJ2-1, is DSGVTQTPKHLITATGQRVTLRCSPRSGDLSVYWYQQSLDQGLQFLIQYYNGEERAKGNILERFSAQQFPDLHSELNLSSLELGDSALYFCASSYRTSGGGYNEQFFGPGTRLTVL.

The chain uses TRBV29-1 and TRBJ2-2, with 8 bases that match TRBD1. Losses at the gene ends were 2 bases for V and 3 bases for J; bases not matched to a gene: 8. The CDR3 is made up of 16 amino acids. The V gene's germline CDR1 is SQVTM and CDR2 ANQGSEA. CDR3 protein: CSVEITGQGHTGELFF. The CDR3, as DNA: TGCAGCGTTGAAATTACTGGACAGGGACACACCGGGGAGCTGTTTTTT.

The CDR3 is CASSFLRTGGFTDTQYF. CDR3 DNA sequence: TGTGCCAGCAGTTTTCTTCGGACAGGGGGCTTCACAGATACGCAGTATTTT. This chain connects TRBV27 to TRBJ2-3, with TRBD1 matching 11 bases. V was clipped by 3 bases and J by 2 bases; unmatched bases: 7. Germline V gene data show CDR1 as MNHEY and CDR2 as SMNVEV (reference sequence). This CDR3 spans 17 amino acids.

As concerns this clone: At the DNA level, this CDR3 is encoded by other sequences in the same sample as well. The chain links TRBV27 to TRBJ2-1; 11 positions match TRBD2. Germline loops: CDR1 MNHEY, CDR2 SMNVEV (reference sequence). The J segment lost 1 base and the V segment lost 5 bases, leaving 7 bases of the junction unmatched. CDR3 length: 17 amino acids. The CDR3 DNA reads TGTGCCAGCAGTCCCGGGACTAGCGGCCCTTCCTACAATGAGCAGTTCTTC. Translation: CASSPGTSGPSYNEQFF.

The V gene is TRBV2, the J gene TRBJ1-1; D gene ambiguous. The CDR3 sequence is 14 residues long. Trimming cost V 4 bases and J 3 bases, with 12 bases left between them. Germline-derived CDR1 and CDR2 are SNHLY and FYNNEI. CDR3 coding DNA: TGTGCCAGCAGTGGAGAGCTAACCCACACTGAAGCTTTCTTT. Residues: CASSGELTHTEAFF. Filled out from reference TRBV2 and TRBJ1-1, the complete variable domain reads EPEVTQTPSHQVTQMGQEVILRCVPISNHLYFYWYRQILGQKVEFLVSFYNNEISEKSEIFDDQFSVERPDGSNFTLKIRSTKLEDSAMYFCASSGELTHTEAFFGQGTRLTVV.

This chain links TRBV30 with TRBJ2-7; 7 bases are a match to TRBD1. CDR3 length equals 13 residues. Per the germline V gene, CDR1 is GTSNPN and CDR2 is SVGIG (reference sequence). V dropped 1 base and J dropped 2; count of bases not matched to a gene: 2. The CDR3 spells CAWSGDRAYEQYF. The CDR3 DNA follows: TGTGCCTGGAGTGGAGACAGGGCCTACGAGCAGTACTTC.

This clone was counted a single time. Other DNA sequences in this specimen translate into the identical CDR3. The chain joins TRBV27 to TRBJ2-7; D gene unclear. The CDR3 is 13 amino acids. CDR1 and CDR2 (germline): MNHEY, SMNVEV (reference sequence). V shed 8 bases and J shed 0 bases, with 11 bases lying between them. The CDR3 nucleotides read TGTGCCAGCTCCAGTGGTAGCTCCTACGAGCAGTACTTC. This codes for CASSSGSSYEQYF.

The CDR3 spells CASSYSTGTYEQYF. CDR3 bases: TGTGCCAGCAGTTACTCGACTGGTACCTACGAGCAGTACTTC. The gene calls are TRBV6-5 and TRBJ2-7, with D hard to call. The CDR3 extends over 14 amino acids. From germline, CDR1 is MNHEY and CDR2 SVGAGI. Trimming removed 0 bases at V and 2 bases at J, with 8 bases between.

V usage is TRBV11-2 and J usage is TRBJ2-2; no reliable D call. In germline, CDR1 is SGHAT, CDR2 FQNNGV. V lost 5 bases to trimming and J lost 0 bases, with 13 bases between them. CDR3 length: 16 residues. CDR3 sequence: CASSPPCGANTGELFF. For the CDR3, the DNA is TGTGCCAGCAGCCCCCCATGCGGAGCGAACACCGGGGAGCTGTTTTTT.

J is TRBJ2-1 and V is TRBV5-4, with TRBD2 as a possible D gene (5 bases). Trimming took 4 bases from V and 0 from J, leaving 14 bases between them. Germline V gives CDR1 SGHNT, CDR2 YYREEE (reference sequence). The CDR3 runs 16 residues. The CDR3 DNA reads TGTGCCAGCAGCCCCCTAAGCGGAAGCTCCTACAATGAGCAGTTCTTC. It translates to CASSPLSGSSYNEQFF.

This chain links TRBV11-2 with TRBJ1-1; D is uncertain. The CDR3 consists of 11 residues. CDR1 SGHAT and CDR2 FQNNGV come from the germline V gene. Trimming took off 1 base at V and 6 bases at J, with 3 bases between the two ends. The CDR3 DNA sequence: TGTGCCAGCAGCTTAGTTTCTGAAGCTTTCTTT. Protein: CASSLVSEAFF.

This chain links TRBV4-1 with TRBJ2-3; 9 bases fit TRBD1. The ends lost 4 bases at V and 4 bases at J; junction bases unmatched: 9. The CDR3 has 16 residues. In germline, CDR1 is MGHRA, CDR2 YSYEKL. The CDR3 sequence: CASSLPGQGVPDTQYF. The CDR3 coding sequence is TGCGCCAGCAGCCTACCGGGACAGGGAGTTCCAGATACGCAGTATTTT.

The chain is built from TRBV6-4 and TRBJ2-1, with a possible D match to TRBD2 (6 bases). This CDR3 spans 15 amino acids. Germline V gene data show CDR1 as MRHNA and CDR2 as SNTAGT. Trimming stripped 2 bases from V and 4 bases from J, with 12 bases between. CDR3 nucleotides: TGTGCCAGCAGTGACGGTACTAGCTCGTACAATGAGCAGTTCTTC. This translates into CASSDGTSSYNEQFF.

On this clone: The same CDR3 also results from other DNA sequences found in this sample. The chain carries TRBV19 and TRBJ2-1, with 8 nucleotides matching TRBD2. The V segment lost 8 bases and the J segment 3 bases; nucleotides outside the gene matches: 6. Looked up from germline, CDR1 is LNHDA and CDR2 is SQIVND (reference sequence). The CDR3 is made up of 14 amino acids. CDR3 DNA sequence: TGTGCCAGTGGTGCGGGAGGAGACTACAATGAGCAGTTCTTC. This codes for CASGAGGDYNEQFF. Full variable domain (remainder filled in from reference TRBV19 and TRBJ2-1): DGGITQSPKYLFRKEGQNVTLSCEQNLNHDAMYWYRQDPGQGLRLIYYSQIVNDFQKGDIAEGYSVSREKKESFPLTVTSAQKNPTAFYLCASGAGGDYNEQFFGPGTRLTVL.

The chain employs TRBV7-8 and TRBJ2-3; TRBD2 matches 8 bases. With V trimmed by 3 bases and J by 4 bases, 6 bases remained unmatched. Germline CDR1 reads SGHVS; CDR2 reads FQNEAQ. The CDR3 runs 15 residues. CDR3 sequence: CASSFEAGDSDTQYF. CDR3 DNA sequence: TGTGCCAGCAGCTTCGAAGCGGGGGATTCAGATACGCAGTATTTT.

In DNA form, the CDR3 reads TGTGCCAGCAGTGAGACTAGCCCCGGGACGGTGTCCTACGAGCAGTACTTC. This sequence encodes CASSETSPGTVSYEQYF. The chain has TRBV6-1 and TRBJ2-7; 7 bases match TRBD2. The CDR3 runs to 17 residues. The ends lost 3 bases at V and 1 base at J; junction bases unmatched: 12. CDR1 is MNHNS and CDR2 is SASEGT in the germline V gene.

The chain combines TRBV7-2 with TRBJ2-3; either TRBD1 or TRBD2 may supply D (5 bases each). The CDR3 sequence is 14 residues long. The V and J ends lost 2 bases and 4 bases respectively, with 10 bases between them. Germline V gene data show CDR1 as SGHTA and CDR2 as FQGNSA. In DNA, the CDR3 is TGTGCCAGCAGCTTACAAGAGGGACCAGATACGCAGTATTTT. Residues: CASSLQEGPDTQYF.

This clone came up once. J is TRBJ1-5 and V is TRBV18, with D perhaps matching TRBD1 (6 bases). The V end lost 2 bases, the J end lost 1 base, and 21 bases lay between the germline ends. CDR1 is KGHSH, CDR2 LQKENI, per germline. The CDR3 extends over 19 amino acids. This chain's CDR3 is CASSPGGRRGEGSNQPQHF. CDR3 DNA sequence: TGTGCCAGCTCACCAGGGGGCAGGAGGGGAGAAGGGAGCAATCAGCCCCAGCATTTT.

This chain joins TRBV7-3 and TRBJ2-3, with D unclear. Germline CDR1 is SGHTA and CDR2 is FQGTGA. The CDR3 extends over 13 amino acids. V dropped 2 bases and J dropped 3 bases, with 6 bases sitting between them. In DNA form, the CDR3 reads TGTGCCAGCAGCTTAGTCCCTACAGATACGCAGTATTTT. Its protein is CASSLVPTDTQYF.

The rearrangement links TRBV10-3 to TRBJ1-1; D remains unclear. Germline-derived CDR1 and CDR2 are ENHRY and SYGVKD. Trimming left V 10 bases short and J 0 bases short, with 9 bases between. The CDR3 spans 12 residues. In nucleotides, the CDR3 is TGTGCCACACTGGGTATGAACACTGAAGCTTTCTTT. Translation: CATLGMNTEAFF.

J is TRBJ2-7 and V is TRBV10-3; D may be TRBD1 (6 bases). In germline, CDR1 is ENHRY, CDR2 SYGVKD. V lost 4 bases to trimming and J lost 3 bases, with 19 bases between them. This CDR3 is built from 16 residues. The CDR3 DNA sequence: TGTGCCATCAGTGTAGGTCAGGGGATCTCCAGCTACGAGCAGTACTTC. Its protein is CAISVGQGISSYEQYF.

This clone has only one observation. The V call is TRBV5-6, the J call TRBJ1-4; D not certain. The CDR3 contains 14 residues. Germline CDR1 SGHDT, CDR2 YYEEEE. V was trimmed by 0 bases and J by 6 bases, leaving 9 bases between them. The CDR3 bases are TGTGCCAGCAGCTTGGTCAGCGAGTATGAAAAACTGTTTTTT. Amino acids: CASSLVSEYEKLFF.

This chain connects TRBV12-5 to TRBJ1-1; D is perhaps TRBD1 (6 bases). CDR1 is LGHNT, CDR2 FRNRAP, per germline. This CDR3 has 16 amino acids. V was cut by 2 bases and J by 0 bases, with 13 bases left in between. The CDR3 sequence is CASGLSPGALNTEAFF. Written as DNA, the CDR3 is TGTGCTAGTGGTTTGTCCCCGGGGGCTTTGAACACTGAAGCTTTCTTT.

CDR3 in DNA: TGTGCCACCAGCAGGGGCAGAACCTACGAGCAGTACTTC. Its protein is CATSRGRTYEQYF. The chain links TRBV15 to TRBJ2-7, with D hard to call. Germline loops: CDR1 LNHNV, CDR2 YYDKDF (reference sequence). The CDR3 is made up of 13 amino acids. Trimming left V 3 bases short and J 2 bases short, with 8 bases between.

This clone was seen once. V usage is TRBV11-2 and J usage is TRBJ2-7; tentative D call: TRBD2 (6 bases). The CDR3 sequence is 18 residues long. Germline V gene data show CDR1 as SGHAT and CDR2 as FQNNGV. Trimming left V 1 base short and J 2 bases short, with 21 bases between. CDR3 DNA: TGTGCCAGCAGCTTAGTGTTAAATGAGGGTGGGGAGGCCTACGAGCAGTACTTC. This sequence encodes CASSLVLNEGGEAYEQYF.

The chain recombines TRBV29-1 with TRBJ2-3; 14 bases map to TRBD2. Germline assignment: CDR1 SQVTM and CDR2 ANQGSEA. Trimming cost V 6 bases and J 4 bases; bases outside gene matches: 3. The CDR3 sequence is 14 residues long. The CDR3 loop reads CSVGLAGEADTQYF. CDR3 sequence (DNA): TGCAGCGTGGGACTAGCGGGAGAAGCAGATACGCAGTATTTT.

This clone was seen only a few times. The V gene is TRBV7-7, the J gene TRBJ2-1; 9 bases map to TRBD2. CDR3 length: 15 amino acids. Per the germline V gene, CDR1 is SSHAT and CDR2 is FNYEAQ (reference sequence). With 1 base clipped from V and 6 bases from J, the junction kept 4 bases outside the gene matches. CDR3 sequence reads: CASSLGGGAANEQFF. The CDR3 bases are TGTGCCAGCAGCTTAGGCGGGGGGGCGGCCAATGAGCAGTTCTTC. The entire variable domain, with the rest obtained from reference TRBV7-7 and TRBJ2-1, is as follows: GAGVSQSPRYKVTKRGQDVTLRCDPISSHATLYWYQQALGQGPEFLTYFNYEAQPDKSGLPSDRFSAERPEGSISTLTIQRTEQRDSAMYRCASSLGGGAANEQFFGPGTRLTVL.

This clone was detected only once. Here the CDR3 reads CASGGSYEQYF. The CDR3 DNA reads TGTGCTAGTGGTGGCTCCTACGAGCAGTACTTC. The chain recombines TRBV12-5 with TRBJ2-7, with D unclear. CDR1 LGHNT and CDR2 FRNRAP come from the germline V gene. V shed 5 bases and J shed 0 bases, with 2 bases lying between them. The CDR3 consists of 11 residues.

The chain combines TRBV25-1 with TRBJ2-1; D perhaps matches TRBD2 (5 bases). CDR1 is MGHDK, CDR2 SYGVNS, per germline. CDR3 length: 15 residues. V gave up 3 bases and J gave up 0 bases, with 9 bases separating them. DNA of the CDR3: TGTGCCAGCAGTGAGGAGGACGGCTCCTACAATGAGCAGTTCTTC. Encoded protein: CASSEEDGSYNEQFF.

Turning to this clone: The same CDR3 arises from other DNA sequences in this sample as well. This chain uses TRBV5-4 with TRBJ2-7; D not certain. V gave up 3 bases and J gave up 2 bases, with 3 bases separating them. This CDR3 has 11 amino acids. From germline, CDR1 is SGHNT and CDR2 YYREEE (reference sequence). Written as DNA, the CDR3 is TGTGCCAGCAGCTCAACCTACGAGCAGTACTTC. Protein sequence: CASSSTYEQYF.